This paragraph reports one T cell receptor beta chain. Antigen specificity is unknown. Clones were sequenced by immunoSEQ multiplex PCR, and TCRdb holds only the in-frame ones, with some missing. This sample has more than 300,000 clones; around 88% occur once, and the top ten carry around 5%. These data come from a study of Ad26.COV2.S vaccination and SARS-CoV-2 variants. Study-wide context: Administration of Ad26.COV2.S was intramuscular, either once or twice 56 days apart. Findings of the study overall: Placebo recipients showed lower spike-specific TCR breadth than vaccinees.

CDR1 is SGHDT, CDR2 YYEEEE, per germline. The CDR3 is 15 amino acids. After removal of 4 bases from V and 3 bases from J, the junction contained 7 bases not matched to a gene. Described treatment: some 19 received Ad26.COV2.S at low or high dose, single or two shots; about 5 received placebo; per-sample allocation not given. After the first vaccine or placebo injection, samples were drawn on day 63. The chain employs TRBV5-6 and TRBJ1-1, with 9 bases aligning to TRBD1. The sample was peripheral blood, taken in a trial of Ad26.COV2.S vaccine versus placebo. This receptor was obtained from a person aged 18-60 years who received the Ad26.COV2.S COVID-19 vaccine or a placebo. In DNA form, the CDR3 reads TGTGCCAGCAGCACACCGGGACAGGGCGACACTGAAGCTTTCTTT. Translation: CASSTPGQGDTEAFF.